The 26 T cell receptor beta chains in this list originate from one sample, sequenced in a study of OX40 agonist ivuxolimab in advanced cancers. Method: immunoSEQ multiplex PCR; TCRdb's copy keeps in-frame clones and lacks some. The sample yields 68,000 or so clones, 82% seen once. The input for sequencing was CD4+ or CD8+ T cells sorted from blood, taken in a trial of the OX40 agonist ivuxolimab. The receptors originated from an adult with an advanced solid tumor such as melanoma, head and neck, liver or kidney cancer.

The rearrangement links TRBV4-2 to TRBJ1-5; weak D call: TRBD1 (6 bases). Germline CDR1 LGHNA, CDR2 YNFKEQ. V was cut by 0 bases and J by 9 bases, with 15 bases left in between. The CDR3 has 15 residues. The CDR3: CASSQDLGGSWPQHF. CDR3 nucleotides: TGTGCCAGCAGCCAAGATCTAGGGGGGTCATGGCCCCAGCATTTT.

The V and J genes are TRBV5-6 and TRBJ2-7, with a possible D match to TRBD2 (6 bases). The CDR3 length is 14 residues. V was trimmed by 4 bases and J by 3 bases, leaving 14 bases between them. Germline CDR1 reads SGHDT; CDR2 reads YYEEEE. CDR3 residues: CASSRAGRHYEQYF. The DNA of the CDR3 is TGTGCCAGCAGCCGCGCGGGACGCCACTACGAGCAGTACTTC. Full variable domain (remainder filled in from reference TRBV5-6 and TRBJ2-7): DAGVTQSPTHLIKTRGQQVTLRCSPKSGHDTVSWYQQALGQGPQFIFQYYEEEERQRGNFPDRFSGHQFPNYSSELNVNALLLGDSALYLCASSRAGRHYEQYFGPGTRLTVT.

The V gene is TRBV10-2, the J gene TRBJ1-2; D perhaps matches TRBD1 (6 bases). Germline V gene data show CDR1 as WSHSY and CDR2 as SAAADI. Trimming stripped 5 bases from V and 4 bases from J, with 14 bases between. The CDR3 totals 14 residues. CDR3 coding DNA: TGCGCCAGCAGTCCCTCTGGGGGCGGCTATGGCTACACCTTC. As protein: CASSPSGGGYGYTF.

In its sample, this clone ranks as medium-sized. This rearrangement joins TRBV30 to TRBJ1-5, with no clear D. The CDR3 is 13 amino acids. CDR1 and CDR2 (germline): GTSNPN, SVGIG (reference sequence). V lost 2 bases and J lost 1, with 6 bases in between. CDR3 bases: TGTGCCTGGAGTTCAGACAGCAATCAGCCCCAGCATTTT. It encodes CAWSSDSNQPQHF.

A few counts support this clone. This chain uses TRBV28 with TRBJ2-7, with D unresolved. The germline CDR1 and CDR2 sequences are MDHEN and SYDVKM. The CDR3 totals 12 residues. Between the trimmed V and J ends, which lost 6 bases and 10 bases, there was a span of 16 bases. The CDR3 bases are TGTGCCAGCAGCCCAAGGTCGCCTCATCAGTACTTC. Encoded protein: CASSPRSPHQYF.

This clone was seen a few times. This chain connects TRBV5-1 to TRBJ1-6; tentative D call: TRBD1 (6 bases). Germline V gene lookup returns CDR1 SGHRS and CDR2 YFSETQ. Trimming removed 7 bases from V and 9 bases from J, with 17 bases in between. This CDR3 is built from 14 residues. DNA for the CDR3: TGCGCCAGCCCACTCGACAGGTCGGGTTCACCCCTCCACTTT. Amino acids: CASPLDRSGSPLHF.

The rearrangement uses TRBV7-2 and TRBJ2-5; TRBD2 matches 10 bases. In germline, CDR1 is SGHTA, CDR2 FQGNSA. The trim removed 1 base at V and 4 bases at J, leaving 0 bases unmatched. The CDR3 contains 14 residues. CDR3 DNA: TGTGCCAGCAGCTTAGTAGCGGGAGGAGAGACCCAGTACTTC. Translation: CASSLVAGGETQYF.

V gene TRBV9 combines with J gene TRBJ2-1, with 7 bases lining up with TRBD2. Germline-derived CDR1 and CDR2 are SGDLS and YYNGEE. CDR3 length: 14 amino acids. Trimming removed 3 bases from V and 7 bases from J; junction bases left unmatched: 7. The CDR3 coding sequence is TGTGCCAGCAGCGGGGAACAACTAGCGAATGAGCAGTTCTTC. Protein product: CASSGEQLANEQFF.

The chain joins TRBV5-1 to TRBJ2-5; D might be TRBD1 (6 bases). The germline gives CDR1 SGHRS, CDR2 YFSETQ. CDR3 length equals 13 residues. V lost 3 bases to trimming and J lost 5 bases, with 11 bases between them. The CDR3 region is CASSSGAGETQYF. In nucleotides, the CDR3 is TGCGCCAGCAGCTCAGGGGCCGGGGAGACCCAGTACTTC.

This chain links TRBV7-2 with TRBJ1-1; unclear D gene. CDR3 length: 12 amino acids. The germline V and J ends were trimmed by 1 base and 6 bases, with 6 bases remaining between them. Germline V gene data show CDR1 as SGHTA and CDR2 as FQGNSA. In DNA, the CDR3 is TGTGCCAGCAGCTTAGGGGTTGCTGAAGCTTTCTTT. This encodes CASSLGVAEAFF.

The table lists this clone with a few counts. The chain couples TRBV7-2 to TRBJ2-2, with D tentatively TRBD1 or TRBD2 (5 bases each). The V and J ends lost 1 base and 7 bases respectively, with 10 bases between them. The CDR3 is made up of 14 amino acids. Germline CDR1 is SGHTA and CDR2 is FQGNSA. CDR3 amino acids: CASSLGGKGGELFF. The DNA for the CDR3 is TGTGCCAGCAGCTTAGGGGGGAAAGGCGGGGAGCTGTTTTTT.

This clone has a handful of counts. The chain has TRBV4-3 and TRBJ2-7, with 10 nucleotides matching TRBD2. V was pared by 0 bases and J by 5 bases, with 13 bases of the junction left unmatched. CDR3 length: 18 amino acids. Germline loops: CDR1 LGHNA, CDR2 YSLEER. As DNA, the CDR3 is TGCGCCAGCAGCCAAGAGTATTTGGGAACTAGCGGGGTCCACGAGCAGTACTTC. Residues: CASSQEYLGTSGVHEQYF.

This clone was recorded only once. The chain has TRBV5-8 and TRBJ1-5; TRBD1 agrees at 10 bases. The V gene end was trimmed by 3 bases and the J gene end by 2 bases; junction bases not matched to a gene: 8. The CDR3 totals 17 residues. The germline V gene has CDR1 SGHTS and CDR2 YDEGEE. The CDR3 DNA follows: TGTGCCAGCAGCTATTGGACAGGGGGAAGCGGCAATCAGCCCCAGCATTTT. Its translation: CASSYWTGGSGNQPQHF.

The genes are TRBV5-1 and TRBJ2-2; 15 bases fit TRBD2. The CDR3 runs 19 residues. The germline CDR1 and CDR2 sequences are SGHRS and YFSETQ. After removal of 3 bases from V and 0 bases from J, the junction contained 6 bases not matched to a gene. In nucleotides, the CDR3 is TGCGCCAGCAGCTCATCTGGACTAGCGGGAGGGGCGAACACCGGGGAGCTGTTTTTT. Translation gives CASSSSGLAGGANTGELFF.

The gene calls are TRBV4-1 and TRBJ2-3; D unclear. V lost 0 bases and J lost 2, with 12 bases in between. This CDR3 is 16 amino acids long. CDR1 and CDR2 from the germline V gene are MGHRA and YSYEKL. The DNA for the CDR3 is TGCGCCAGCAGCCAAGAGGGCGCGTACCCCACAGATACGCAGTATTTT. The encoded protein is CASSQEGAYPTDTQYF.

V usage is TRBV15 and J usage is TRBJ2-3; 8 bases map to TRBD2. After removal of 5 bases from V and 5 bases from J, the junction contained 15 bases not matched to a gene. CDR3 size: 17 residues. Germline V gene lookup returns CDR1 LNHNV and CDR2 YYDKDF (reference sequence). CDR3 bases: TGTGCCACCAGCCTGTGGCCGTTGCGGGAGGAAGGAGATACGCAGTATTTT. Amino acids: CATSLWPLREEGDTQYF.

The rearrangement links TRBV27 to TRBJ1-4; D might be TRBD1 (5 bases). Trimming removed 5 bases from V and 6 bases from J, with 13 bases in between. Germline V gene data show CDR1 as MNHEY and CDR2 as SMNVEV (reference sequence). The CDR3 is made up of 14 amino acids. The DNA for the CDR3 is TGTGCCAGCAGTACGGGGGGAGAAGATGAAAAACTGTTTTTT. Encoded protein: CASSTGGEDEKLFF.

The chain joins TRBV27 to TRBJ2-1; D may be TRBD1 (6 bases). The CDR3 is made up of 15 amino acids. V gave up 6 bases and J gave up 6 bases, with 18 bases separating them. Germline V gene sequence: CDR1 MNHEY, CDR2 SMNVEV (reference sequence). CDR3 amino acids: CASSLVRGYGNEQFF. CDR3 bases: TGTGCCAGCAGCCTAGTAAGGGGGTACGGCAATGAGCAGTTCTTC.

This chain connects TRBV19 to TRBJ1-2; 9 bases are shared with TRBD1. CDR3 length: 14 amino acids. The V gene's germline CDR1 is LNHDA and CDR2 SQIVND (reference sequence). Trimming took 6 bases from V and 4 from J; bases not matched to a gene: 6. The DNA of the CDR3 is TGTGCCAGTAGCCCGGGACAGGGAGGCTATGGCTACACCTTC. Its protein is CASSPGQGGYGYTF.

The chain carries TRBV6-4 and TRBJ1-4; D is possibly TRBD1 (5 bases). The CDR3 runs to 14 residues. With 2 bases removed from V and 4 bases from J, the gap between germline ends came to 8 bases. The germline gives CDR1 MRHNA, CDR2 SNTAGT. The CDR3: CASSDPGLNEKLFF. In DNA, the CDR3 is TGTGCCAGCAGTGACCCGGGGCTTAATGAAAAACTGTTTTTT.

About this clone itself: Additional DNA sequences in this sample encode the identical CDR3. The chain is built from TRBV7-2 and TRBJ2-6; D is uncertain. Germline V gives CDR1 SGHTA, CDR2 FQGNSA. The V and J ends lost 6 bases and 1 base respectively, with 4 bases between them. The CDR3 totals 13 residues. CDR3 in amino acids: CASSSSGANVLTF. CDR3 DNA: TGTGCCAGCAGTAGTTCTGGGGCCAACGTCCTGACTTTC.

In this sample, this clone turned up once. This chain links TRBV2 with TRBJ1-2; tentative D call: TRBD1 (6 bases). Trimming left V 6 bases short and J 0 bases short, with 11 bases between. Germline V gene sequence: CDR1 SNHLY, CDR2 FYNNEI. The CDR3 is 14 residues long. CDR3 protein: CASSRQAANYGYTF. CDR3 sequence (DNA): TGTGCCAGCAGCAGACAGGCGGCTAACTATGGCTACACCTTC.

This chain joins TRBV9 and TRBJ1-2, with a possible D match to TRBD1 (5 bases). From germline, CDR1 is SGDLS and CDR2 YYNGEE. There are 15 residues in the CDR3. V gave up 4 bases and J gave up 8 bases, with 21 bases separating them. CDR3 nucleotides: TGTGCCAGCAGCCACAACGAGGGGCTAAGCCTGGGCTACACCTTC. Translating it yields CASSHNEGLSLGYTF.

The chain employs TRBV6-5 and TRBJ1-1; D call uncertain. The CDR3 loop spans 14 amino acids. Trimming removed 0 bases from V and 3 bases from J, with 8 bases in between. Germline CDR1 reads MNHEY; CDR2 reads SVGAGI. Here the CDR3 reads CASSYSTEYTEAFF. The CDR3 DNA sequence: TGTGCCAGCAGTTACTCTACAGAGTACACTGAAGCTTTCTTT.

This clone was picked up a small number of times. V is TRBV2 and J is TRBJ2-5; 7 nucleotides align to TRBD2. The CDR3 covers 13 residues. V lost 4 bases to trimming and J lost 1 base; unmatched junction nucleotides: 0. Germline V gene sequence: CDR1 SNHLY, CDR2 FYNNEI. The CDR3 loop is CASSGLAQETQYF. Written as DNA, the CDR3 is TGTGCCAGCAGTGGACTAGCCCAAGAGACCCAGTACTTC.

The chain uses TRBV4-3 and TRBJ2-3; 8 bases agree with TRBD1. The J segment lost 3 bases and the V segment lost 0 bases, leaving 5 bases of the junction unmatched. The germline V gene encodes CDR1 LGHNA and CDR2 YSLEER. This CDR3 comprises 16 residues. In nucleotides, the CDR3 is TGCGCCAGCAGCCAAGACAGGGGGCGATGGACAGATACGCAGTATTTT. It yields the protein CASSQDRGRWTDTQYF.